The rows below give T cell receptor beta chains drawn from one sample of a study of shared T cell receptors in the human thymus. Libraries were prepared by immunoSEQ multiplex PCR; TCRdb keeps only in-frame clonotypes and omits some of them. Of roughly 660,000 clones in the sample, 88% were seen once. The same data also went into a second study, on human thymus T cells.

Sequenced: thymocytes. The receptors derive from a boy under two years old with a congenital heart defect. Both conserved end residues are part of each CDR3. Each record gives: clone size, D gene, J gene, V gene, CDR3 DNA, CDR3 protein. D genes are given only for firm matches. Only some rows state a clone size, as once, few, many or a class for expanded clones.

>NA|TRBD2|TRBJ2-2|TRBV9
TGTGCCAGCAGCCCAAAAGCGGGAGGGACCGGGGAGCTGTTTTTT
CASSPKAGGTGELFF
>NA|TRBD1|TRBJ1-4|TRBV18
TGTGCCAGCGTCACCGGGACAGGGAATGAAAAACTGTTTTTT
CASVTGTGNEKLFF
>NA|TRBD1|TRBJ2-1|TRBV10-2
TGCGCCAGCAGTGAGTCACCCGACAGGGGGCGCGACAATGAGCAGTTCTTC
CASSESPDRGRDNEQFF
>NA|TRBD2|TRBJ2-5|TRBV7-2
TGTGCCAGCAGCTTAGGGGTTACTAGCGGGAGGACCCAAGAGACCCAGTACTTC
CASSLGVTSGRTQETQYF
>NA|TRBD1|TRBJ1-1|TRBV5-1
TGCGCCAGCAGCCCGGGACAGCACAACACTGAAGCTTTCTTT
CASSPGQHNTEAFF
>NA|NA|TRBJ2-5|TRBV27
TGTGCCAGCAGTTTCAAGGGGAGGCCTGAGACCCAGTACTTC
CASSFKGRPETQYF
>NA|TRBD1|TRBJ1-2|TRBV25-1
TGTGCCAGCAGAGGAGGGACAGGGGGCTATGGCTACACCTTC
CASRGGTGGYGYTF
>once|NA|TRBJ2-7|TRBV19
TGTGCCAGTAGTATCAGGCTGGTGGGGCCGCGCTACGAGCAGTACTTC
CASSIRLVGPRYEQYF
>NA|TRBD2|TRBJ2-4|TRBV11-2
TGTGCCAGCAGCTTATGGGGAGGGAAAAACATTCAGTACTTC
CASSLWGGKNIQYF
>NA|TRBD1|TRBJ1-2|TRBV7-2
TGTGCCAGCAGCATTGACAGGGGCTTTAACTATGGCTACACCTTC
CASSIDRGFNYGYTF
>NA|NA|TRBJ2-7|TRBV6-1
TGTGCCAGCAGCTCCGACAGATCCTACGAGCAGTACTTC
CASSSDRSYEQYF
>NA|TRBD1|TRBJ2-2|TRBV30
TGTGCCTGGAGAGACAGGGTAAACACCGGGGAGCTGTTTTTT
CAWRDRVNTGELFF
>NA|TRBD2|TRBJ2-3|TRBV7-9
TGTGCCAGCAGCTTAGGCCCTCAGCGGGAGGGCCAGGGGGATACGCAGTATTTT
CASSLGPQREGQGDTQYF
>few|NA|TRBJ1-1|TRBV14
TGTGCCAGCAGCCAGGCACCTGACAGAGAAGCTTTCTTT
CASSQAPDREAFF
>NA|NA|TRBJ1-1|TRBV6-5
TGTGCCAGCACCAAACAGGGATTTACTGAAGCTTTCTTT
CASTKQGFTEAFF
>NA|NA|TRBJ1-1|TRBV30
TGTGCCTGGAGTCCGACCCCCATGGGGGGGGACACTGAAGCTTTCTTT
CAWSPTPMGGDTEAFF
>NA|NA|TRBJ2-7|TRBV7-9
TGTGCCAGCAGCCCACCCCGGCTAGGGGTCTACGAGCAGTACTTC
CASSPPRLGVYEQYF
>NA|TRBD2|TRBJ2-1|TRBV4-1
TGCGCCAGCAGCCCCTTTAGAAGACTAGCGGGAGAGAATGAGCAGTTCTTC
CASSPFRRLAGENEQFF
>NA|TRBD2|TRBJ2-3|TRBV10-3
TGTGCCATCAAGTCAGACAAGGGTAGCGGGAGAGGTTTGGCAGATACGCAGTATTTT
CAIKSDKGSGRGLADTQYF
>once|TRBD2|TRBJ2-7|TRBV10-1
TGCGCCAGCAGTGGGGGGGGGACTAGCGGGAGTAGGGGACACTACGAGCAGTACTTC
CASSGGGTSGSRGHYEQYF
>NA|NA|TRBJ2-5|TRBV5-1
TGCGCCAGCAGCTTGGAGGGGACGCGAAGGACTAAGGAGACGCAAGAGACCCAGTACTTC
CASSLEGTRRTKETQETQYF
>NA|TRBD2|TRBJ2-7|TRBV7-2
TGTGCCAGCAGCTTAGAGACTAGCGGGATCTACGAGCAGTACTTC
CASSLETSGIYEQYF
>NA|NA|TRBJ1-2|TRBV5-5
TGTGCCAGCAGCTTACCACAGGACTATGGCTACACCTTC
CASSLPQDYGYTF
>NA|NA|TRBJ2-7|TRBV5-6
TGTGCCAGCAGCTTGGCTACAGGAGCTCTGGACGAGCAGTACTTC
CASSLATGALDEQYF